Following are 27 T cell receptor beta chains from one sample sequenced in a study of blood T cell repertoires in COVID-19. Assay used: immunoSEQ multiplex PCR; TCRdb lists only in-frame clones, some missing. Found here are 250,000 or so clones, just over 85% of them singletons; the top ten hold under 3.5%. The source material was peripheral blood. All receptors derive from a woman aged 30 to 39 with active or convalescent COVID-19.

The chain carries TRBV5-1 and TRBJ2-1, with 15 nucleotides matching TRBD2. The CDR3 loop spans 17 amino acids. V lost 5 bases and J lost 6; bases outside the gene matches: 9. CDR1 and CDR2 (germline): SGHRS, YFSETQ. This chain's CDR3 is CASRHGLAGGQGNEQFF. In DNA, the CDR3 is TGCGCCAGCAGACACGGACTAGCGGGGGGGCAAGGCAATGAGCAGTTCTTC.

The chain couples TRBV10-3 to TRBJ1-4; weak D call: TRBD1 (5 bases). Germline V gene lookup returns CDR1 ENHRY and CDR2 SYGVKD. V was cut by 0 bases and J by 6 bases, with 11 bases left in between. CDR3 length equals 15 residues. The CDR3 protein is CAISESTVKDEKLFF. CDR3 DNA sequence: TGTGCCATCAGTGAGTCGACAGTCAAGGATGAAAAACTGTTTTTT.

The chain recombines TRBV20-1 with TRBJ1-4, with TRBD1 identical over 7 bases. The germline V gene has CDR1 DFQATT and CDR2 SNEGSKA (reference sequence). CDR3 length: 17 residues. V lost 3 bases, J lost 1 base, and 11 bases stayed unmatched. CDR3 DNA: TGCAGTGCTAGTGGGTTGACAGGGACCAGAACTAATGAAAAACTGTTTTTT. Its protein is CSASGLTGTRTNEKLFF.

The CDR3 DNA reads as TGTGCCAGCAGTCCCCACAGGCGCAATCAGCCCCAGCATTTT. As protein: CASSPHRRNQPQHF. The chain employs TRBV6-4 and TRBJ1-5; a possible D gene is TRBD1 (5 bases). This CDR3 has 14 residues. The germline V and J ends were trimmed by 5 bases and 2 bases, with 10 bases remaining between them. CDR1 is MRHNA, CDR2 SNTAGT, per germline.

CDR3: CASSVGASGGAETQYF. The CDR3 DNA sequence: TGTGCCAGCAGCGTAGGCGCTAGCGGGGGGGCGGAGACCCAGTACTTC. The chain joins TRBV9 to TRBJ2-5, with 12 bases identical to TRBD2. CDR1 and CDR2 from the germline V gene are SGDLS and YYNGEE. J lost 5 bases, V lost 0 bases, and 5 bases had no gene match. CDR3 length: 16 amino acids.

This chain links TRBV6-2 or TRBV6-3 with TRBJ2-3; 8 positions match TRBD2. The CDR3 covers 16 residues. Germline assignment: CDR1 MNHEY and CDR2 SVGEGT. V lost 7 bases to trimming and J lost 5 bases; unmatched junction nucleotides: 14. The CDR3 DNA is TGTGCCAGCACCCCAGGGTCGGGGGGGCCCGGAGATACGCAGTATTTT. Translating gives CASTPGSGGPGDTQYF.

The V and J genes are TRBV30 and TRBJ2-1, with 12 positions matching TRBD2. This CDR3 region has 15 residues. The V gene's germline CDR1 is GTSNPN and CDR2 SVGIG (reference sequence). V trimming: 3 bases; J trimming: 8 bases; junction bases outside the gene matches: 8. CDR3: CAWSPGLAGGYEQFF. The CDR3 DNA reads TGTGCCTGGAGCCCGGGGCTAGCGGGGGGGTATGAGCAGTTCTTC. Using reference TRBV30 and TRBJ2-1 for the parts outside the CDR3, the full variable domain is SQTIHQWPATLVQPVGSPLSLECTVEGTSNPNLYWYRQAAGRGLQLLFYSVGIGQISSEVPQNLSASRPQDRQFILSSKKLLLSDSGFYLCAWSPGLAGGYEQFFGPGTRLTVL.

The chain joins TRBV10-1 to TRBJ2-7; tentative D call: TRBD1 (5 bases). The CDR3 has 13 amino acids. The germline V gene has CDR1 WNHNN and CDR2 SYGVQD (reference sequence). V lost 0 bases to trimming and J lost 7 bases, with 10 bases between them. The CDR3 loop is CASSESPGREQYF. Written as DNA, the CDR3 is TGCGCCAGCAGTGAGTCCCCAGGGCGGGAGCAGTACTTC.

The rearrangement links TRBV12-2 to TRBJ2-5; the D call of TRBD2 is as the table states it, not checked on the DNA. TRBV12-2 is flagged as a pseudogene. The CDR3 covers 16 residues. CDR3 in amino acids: CARVVSAGGPGETQYF. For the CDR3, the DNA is TGTGCAAGGGTCGTTTCAGCGGGGGGGCCTGGGGAGACCCAGTACTTC.

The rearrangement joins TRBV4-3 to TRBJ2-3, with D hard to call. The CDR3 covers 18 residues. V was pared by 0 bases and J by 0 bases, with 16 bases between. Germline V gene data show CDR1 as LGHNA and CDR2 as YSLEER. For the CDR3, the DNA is TGCGCCAGCAGCCAAGATCGATTTGCGGCAGAAAGCACAGATACGCAGTATTTT. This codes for CASSQDRFAAESTDTQYF.

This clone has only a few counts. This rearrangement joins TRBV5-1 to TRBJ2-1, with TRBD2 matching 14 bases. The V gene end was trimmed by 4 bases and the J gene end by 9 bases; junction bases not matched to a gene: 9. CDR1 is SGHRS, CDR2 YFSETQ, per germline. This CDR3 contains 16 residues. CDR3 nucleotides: TGCGCCAGCAGCACGGGACTAGCGGGGGATCTATCTGAGCAGTTCTTC. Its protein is CASSTGLAGDLSEQFF.

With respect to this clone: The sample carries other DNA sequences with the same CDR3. For the CDR3, the DNA is TGCGCCAGCAGCTTACGGGGAATGGGGACAGATACGCAGTATTTT. Translating gives CASSLRGMGTDTQYF. This sequence joins TRBV5-1 and TRBJ2-3; weak D call: TRBD2 (5 bases). The V end was cut by 2 bases, the J end by 3 bases, with 13 bases between. CDR1 and CDR2 (germline): SGHRS, YFSETQ. The CDR3 contains 15 residues.

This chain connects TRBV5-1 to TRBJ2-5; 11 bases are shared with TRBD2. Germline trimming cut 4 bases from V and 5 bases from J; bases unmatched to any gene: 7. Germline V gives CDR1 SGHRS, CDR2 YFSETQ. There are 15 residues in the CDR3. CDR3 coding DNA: TGCGCCAGCAGCCTCATAGCGGGGGGGCAGGAGACCCAGTACTTC. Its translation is CASSLIAGGQETQYF.

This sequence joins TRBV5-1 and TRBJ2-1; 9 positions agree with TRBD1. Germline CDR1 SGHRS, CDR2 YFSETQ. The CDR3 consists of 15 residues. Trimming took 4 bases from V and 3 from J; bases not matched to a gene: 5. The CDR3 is CASSPKTGGYNEQFF. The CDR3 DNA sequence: TGCGCCAGCAGCCCGAAGACAGGGGGCTACAATGAGCAGTTCTTC.

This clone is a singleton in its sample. The CDR3 here is CASSLVQYNSPLHF. CDR3 DNA: TGTGCCAGCAGTTTAGTACAGTATAATTCACCCCTCCACTTT. This chain joins TRBV28 and TRBJ1-6, with D unresolved. The CDR3 sequence is 14 residues long. Between the trimmed V and J ends, which lost 2 bases and 4 bases, there was a span of 6 bases. Germline V gives CDR1 MDHEN, CDR2 SYDVKM.

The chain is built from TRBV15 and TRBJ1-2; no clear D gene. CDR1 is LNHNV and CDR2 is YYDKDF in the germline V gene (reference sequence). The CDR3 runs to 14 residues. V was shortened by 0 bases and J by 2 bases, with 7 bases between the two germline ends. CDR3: CATSREPGNYGYTF. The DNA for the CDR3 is TGTGCCACCAGCAGAGAGCCCGGGAACTATGGCTACACCTTC.

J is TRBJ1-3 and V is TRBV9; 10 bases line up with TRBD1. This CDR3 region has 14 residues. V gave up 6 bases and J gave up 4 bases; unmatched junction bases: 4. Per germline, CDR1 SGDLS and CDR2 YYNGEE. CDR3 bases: TGTGCCAGCACCGGGACAGGGGTGGGAAACACCATATATTTT. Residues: CASTGTGVGNTIYF.

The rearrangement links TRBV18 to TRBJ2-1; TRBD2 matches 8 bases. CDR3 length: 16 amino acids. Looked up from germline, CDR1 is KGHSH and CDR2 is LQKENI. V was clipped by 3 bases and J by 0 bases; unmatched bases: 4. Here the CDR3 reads CASSPSGGSSYNEQFF. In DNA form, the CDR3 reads TGTGCCAGCTCACCGAGCGGGGGAAGCTCCTACAATGAGCAGTTCTTC.

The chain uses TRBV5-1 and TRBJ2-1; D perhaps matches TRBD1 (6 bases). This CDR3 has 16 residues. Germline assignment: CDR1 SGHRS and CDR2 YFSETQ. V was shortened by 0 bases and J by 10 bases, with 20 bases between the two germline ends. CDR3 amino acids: CASSLDGQLLFGEQFF. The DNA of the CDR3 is TGCGCCAGCAGCTTGGACGGACAGCTCCTTTTCGGGGAGCAGTTCTTC.

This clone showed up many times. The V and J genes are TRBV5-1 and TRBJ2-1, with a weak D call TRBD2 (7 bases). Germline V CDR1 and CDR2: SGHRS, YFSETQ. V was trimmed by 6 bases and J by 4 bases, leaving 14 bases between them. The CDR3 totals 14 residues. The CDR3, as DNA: TGCGCCAGCAATGGGAGGGGGGCGTACAATGAGCAGTTCTTC. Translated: CASNGRGAYNEQFF.

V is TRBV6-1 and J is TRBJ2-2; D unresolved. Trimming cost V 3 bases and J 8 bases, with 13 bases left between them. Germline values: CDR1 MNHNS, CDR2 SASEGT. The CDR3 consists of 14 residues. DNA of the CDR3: TGTGCCAGCAGTGAGGTAGCCCTTAATGGGGAGCTGTTTTTT. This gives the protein CASSEVALNGELFF.

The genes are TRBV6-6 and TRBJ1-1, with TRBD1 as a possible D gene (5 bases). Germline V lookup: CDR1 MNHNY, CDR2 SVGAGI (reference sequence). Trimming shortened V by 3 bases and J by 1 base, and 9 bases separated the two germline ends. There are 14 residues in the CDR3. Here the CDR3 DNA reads TGTGCCAGCAGTTATGGGACTCAGAACACTGAAGCTTTCTTT. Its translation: CASSYGTQNTEAFF.

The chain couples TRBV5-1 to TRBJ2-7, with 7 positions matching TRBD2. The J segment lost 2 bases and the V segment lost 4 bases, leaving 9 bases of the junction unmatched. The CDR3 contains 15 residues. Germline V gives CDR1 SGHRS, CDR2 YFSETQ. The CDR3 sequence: CASSPRRGSTYEQYF. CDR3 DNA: TGCGCCAGCAGCCCTCGGCGGGGGAGCACCTACGAGCAGTACTTC.

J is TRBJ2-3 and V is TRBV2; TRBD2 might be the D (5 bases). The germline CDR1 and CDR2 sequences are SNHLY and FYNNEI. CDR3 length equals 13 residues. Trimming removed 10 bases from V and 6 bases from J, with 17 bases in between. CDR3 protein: CATAVGWEDTQYF. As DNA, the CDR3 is TGTGCCACCGCAGTCGGGTGGGAGGATACGCAGTATTTT.

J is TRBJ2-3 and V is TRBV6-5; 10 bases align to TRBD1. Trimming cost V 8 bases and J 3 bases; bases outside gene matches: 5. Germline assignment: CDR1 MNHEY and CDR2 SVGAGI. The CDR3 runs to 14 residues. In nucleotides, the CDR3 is TGTGCCAGCTCCCGGGACAGGGGTACAGATACGCAGTATTTT. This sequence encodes CASSRDRGTDTQYF.

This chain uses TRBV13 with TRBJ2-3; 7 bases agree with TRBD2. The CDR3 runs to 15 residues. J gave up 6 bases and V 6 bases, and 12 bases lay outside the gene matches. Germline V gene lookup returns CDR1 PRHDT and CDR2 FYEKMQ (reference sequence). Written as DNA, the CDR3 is TGTGCCAGCAGTTCGGGACTAACCGAGGGCGATACGCAGTATTTT. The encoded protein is CASSSGLTEGDTQYF.

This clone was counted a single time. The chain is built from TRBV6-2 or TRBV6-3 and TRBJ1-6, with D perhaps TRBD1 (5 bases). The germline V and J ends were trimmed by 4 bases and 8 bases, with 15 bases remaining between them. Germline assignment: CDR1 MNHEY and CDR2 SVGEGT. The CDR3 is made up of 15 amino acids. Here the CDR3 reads CASSSPVAGHSPLHF. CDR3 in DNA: TGTGCCAGCAGTTCCCCGGTGGCGGGGCATTCACCCCTCCACTTT.